This TCR beta chain was identified during a study of T cell responses to AZD1222 COVID-19 vaccine. Study outcomes and limitations: Baseline seropositivity occurred in only 5 or 6 AZD1222 recipients.

This CDR3 has 14 amino acids. The germline V gene has CDR1 GTSNPN and CDR2 SVGIG (reference sequence). Trimming stripped 2 bases from V and 9 bases from J, with 17 bases between. Sequencing was performed with immunoSEQ multiplex PCR; in TCRdb, only in-frame clones are kept and a portion is missing. This table holds 120,000 to 150,000 clones, roughly 92% found once. To note about this clone: Its antigen remains unknown.

The sequence was obtained from an adult who received the AZD1222 COVID-19 vaccine. V gene TRBV30 combines with J gene TRBJ2-1, with D possibly matching TRBD2 (5 bases). The sequenced sample was peripheral blood, obtained 28 days after the second AZD1222 dose. The CDR3 DNA follows: TGTGCCTGGAGTAGAAGGACCTTTGAGGGTGAGCAGTTCTTC. This gives the protein CAWSRRTFEGEQFF.